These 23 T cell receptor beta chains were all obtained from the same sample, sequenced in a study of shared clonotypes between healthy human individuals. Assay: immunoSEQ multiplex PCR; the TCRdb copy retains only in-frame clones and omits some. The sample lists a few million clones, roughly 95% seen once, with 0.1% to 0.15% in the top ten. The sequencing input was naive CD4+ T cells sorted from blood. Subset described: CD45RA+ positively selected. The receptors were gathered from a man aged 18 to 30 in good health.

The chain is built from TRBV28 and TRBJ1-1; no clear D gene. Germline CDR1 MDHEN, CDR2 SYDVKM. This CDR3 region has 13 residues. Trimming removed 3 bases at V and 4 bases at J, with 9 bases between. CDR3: CASSLSKPTEAFF. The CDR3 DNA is TGTGCCAGCAGTTTGTCAAAACCCACTGAAGCTTTCTTT.

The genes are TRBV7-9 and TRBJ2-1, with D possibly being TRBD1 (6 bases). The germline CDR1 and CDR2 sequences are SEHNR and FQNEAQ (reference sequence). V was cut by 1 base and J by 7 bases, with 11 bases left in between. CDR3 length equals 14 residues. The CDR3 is CASSLEGGMNEQFF. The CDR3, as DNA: TGTGCCAGCAGCTTAGAAGGGGGTATGAATGAGCAGTTCTTC. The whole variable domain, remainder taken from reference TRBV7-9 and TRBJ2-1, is DTGVSQNPRHKITKRGQNVTFRCDPISEHNRLYWYRQTLGQGPEFLTYFQNEAQLEKSRLLSDRFSAERPKGSFSTLEIQRTEQGDSAMYLCASSLEGGMNEQFFGPGTRLTVL.

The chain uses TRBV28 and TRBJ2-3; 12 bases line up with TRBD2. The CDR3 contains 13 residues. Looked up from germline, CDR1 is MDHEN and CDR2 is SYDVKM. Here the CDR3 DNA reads TGTAGAGCTAGCGGGGGGGGGACAGATACGCAGTATTTT. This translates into CRASGGGTDTQYF.

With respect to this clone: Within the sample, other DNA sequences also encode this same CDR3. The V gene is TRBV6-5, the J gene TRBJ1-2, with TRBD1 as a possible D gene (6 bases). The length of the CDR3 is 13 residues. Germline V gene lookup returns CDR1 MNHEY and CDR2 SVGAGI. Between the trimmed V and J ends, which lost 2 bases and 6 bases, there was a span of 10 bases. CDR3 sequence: CASSYGAGDGYTF. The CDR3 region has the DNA TGTGCCAGCAGTTACGGGGCAGGGGATGGCTACACCTTC.

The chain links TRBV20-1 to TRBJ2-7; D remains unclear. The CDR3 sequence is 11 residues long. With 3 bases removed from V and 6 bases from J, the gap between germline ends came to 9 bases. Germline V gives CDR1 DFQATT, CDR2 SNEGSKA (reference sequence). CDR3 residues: CSARSASEQYF. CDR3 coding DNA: TGCAGTGCTAGGTCTGCGAGCGAGCAGTACTTC.

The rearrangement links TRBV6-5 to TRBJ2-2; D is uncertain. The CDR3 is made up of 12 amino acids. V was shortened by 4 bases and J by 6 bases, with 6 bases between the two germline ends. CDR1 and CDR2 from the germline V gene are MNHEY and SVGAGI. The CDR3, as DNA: TGTGCCAGCAGTTTTGCGGCCGGGGAGCTGTTTTTT. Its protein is CASSFAAGELFF.

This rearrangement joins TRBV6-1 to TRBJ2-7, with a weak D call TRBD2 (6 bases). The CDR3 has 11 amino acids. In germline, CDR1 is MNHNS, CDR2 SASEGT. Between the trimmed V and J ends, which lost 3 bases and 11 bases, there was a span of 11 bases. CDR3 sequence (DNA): TGTGCCAGCAGTGATTGGGGACTCGAGTACTTC. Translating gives CASSDWGLEYF.

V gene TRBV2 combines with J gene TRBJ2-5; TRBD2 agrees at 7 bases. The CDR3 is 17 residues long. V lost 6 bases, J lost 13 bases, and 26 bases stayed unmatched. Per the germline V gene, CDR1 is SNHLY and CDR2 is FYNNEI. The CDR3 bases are TGTGCCAGCAGGGGTTCTAGCGGTCTTTCTCAACGTCCCGCCCCGTACTTC. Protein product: CASRGSSGLSQRPAPYF.

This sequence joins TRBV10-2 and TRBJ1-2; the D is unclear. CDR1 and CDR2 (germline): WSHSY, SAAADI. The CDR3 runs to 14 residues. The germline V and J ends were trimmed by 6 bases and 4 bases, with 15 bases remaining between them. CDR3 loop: CASSPRRQAYGYTF. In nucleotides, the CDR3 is TGCGCCAGCAGCCCCCGTCGGCAGGCCTATGGCTACACCTTC.

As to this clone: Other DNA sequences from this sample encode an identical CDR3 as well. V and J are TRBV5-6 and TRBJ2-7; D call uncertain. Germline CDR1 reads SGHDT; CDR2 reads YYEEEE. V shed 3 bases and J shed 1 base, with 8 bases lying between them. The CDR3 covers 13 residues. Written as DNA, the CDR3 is TGTGCCAGCAGCTATGGACCTTCCTACGAGCAGTACTTC. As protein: CASSYGPSYEQYF.

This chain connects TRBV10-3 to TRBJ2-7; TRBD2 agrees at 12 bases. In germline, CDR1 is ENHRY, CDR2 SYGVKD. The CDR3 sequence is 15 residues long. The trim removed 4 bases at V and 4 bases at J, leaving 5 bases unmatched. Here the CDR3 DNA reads TGTGCCATCAGTGGACTAGCGGGAGAGCGGTACGAGCAGTACTTC. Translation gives CAISGLAGERYEQYF.

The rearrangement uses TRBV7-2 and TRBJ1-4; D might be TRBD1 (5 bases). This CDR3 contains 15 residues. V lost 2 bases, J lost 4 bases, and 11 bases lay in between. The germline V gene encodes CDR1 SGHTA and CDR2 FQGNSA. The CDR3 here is CASSLQGSLNEKLFF. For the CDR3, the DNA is TGTGCCAGCAGCTTACAGGGAAGCCTTAATGAAAAACTGTTTTTT.

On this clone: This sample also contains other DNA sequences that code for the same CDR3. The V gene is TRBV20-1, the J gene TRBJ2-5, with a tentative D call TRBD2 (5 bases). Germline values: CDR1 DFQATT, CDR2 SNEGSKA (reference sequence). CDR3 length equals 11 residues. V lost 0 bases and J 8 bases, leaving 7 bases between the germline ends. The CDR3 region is CSARDTGTQYF. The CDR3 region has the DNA TGCAGTGCTAGAGATACGGGAACCCAGTACTTC.

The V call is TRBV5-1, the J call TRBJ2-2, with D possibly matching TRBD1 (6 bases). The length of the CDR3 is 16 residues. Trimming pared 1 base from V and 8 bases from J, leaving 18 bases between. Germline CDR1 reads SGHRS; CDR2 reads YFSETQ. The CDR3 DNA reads TGCGCCAGCAGCTTGTTTATTGGGGGCGAGGCTGGGGAGCTGTTTTTT. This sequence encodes CASSLFIGGEAGELFF.

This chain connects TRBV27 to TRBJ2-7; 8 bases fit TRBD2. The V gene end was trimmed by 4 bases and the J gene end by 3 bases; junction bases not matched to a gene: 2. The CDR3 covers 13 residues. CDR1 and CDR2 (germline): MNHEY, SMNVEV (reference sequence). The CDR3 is CASSSTSGYEQYF. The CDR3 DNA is TGTGCCAGCAGTTCAACTAGCGGCTACGAGCAGTACTTC.

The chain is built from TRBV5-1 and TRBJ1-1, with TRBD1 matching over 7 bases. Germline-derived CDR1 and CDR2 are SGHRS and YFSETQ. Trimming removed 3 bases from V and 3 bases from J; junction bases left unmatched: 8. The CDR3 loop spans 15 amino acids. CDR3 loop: CASSYGDRAYTEAFF. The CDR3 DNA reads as TGCGCCAGCAGCTACGGAGACAGGGCGTACACTGAAGCTTTCTTT.

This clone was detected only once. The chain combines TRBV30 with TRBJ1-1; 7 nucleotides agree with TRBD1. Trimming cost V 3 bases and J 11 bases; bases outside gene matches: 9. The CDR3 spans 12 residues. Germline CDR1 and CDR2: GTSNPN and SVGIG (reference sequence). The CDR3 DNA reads TGTGCCTGGAGCAGCTCAGGGGGGGACGCTTTCTTT. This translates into CAWSSSGGDAFF.

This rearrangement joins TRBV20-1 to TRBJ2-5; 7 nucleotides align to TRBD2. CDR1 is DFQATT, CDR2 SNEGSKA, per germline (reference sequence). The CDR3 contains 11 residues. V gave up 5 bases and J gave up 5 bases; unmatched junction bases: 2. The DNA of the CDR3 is TGCAGTGCTCCCGGGGGGGAGACCCAGTACTTC. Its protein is CSAPGGETQYF.

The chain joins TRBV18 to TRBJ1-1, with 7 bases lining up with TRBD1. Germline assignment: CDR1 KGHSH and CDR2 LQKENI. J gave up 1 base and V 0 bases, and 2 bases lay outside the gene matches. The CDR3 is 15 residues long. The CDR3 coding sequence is TGTGCCAGCTCACCACCGCACAGGGGGAACACTGAAGCTTTCTTT. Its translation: CASSPPHRGNTEAFF.

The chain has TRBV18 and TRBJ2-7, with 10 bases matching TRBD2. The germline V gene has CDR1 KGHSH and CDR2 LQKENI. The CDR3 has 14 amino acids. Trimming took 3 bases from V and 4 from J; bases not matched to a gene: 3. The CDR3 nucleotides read TGTGCCAGCTCACCGGGACTAGCGCCGTACGAGCAGTACTTC. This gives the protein CASSPGLAPYEQYF.

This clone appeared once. The CDR3 DNA sequence: TGTGCCAGCAGCTTGGCCGTCGGGGACCTCTACGAGCAGTACTTC. Translation gives CASSLAVGDLYEQYF. V usage is TRBV5-4 and J usage is TRBJ2-7; D assignment may be TRBD1 or TRBD2 (5 bases each). Germline V gene sequence: CDR1 SGHNT, CDR2 YYREEE (reference sequence). The V and J ends lost 0 bases and 3 bases respectively, with 13 bases between them. This CDR3 is built from 15 residues.

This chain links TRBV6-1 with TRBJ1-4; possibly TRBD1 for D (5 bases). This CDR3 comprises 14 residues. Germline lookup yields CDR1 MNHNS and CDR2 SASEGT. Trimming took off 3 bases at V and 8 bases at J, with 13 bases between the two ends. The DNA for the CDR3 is TGTGCCAGCAGTGACAAGGGGAGAGGGGAAAAACTGTTTTTT. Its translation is CASSDKGRGEKLFF.

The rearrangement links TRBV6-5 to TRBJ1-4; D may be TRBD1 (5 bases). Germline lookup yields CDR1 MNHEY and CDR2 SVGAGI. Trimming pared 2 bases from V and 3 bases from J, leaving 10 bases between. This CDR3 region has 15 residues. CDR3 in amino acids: CASSYRRVANEKLFF. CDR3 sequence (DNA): TGTGCCAGCAGTTACCGCAGGGTGGCTAATGAAAAACTGTTTTTT.